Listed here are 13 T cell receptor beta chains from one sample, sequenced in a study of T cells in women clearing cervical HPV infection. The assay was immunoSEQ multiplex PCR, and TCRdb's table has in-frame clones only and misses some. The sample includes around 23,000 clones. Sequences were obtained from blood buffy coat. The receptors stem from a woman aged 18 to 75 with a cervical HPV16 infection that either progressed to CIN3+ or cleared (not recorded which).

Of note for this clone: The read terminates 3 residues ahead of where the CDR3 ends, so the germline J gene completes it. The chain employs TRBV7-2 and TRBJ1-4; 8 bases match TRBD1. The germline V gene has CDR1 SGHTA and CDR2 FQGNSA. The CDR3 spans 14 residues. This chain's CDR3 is CASSWTGMSSPLFF. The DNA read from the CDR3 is TGTGCCAGCAGCTGGACAGGGATGTCTTCACCA. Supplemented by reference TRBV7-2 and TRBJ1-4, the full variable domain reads GAGVSQSPSNKVTEKGKDVELRCDPISGHTALYWYRQSLGQGLEFLIYFQGNSAPDKSGLPSDRFSAERTGGSVSTLTIQRTQQEDSAVYLCASSWTGMSSPLFFGSGTQLSVL.

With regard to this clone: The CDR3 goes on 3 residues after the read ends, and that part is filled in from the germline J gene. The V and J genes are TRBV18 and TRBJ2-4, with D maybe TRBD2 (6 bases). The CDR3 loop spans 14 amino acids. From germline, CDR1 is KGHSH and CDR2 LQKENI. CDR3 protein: CASSPREDDYGQYF. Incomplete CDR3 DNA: TGTGCCAGCTCACCAAGGGAGGACGACTATGGT.

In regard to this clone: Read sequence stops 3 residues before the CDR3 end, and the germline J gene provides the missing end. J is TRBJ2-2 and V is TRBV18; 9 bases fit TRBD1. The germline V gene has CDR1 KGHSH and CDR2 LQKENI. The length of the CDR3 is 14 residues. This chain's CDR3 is CASSPWTGESPLFF. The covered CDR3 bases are TGTGCCAGCTCACCCTGGACAGGGGAGTCACCG.

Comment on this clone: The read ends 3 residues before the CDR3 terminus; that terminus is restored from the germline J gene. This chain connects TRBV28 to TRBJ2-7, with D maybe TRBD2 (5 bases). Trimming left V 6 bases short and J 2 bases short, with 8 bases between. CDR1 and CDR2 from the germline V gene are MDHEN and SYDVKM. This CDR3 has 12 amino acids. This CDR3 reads CASSGVAYEQYF. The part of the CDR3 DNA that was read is TGTGCCAGCAGCGGGGTGGCCTACGAG.

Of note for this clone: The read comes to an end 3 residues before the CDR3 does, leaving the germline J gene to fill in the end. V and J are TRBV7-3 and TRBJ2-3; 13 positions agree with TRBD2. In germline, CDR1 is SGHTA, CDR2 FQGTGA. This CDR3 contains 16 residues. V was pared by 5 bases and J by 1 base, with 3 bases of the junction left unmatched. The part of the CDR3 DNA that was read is TGTGCCAGCAGCCCACTAGCGGGGGGGCGCACAGATACG. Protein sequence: CASSPLAGGRTDT. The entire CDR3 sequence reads CASSPLAGGRTDTQYF.

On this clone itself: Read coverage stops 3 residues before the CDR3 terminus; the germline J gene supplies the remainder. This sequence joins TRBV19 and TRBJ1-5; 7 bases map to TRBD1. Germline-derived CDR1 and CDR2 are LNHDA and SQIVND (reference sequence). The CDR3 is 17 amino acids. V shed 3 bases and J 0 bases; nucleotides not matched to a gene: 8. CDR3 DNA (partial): TGTGCCAGTAGTATGGACAGGCCCCAATATAGCAATCAGCCC. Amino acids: CASSMDRPQYSNQP. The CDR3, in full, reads CASSMDRPQYSNQPQHF.

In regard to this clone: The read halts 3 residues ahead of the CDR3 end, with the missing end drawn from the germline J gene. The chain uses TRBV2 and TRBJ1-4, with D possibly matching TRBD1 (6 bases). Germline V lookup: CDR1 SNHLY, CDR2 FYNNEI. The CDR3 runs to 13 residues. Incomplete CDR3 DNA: TGTGCCAGCAGTCTTAACAGGGTTTGGGAA. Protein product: CASSLNRVWE. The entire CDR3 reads CASSLNRVWELFF.

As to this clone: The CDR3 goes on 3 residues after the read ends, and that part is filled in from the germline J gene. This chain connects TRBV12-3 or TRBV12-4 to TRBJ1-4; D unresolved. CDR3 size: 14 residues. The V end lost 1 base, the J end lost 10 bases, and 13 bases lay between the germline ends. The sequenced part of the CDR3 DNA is TGTGCCAGCAGTTTAGATCTTACTTCGAGAAAA. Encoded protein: CASSLDLTSRK. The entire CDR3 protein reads CASSLDLTSRKLFF.

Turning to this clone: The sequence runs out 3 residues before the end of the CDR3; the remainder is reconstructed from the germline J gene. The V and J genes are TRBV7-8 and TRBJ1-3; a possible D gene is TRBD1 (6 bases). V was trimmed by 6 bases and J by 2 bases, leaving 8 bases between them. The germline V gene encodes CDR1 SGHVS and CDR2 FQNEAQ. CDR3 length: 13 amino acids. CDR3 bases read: TGTGCCAGCAGGCACAGGGCTGGAAACACC. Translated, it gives CASRHRAGNT. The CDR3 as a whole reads CASRHRAGNTIYF. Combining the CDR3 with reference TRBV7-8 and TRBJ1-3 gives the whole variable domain GAGVSQSPRYKVAKRGQDVALRCDPISGHVSLFWYQQALGQGPEFLTYFQNEAQLDKSGLPSDRFFAERPEGSVSTLKIQRTQQEDSAVYLCASRHRAGNTIYFGEGSWLTVV.

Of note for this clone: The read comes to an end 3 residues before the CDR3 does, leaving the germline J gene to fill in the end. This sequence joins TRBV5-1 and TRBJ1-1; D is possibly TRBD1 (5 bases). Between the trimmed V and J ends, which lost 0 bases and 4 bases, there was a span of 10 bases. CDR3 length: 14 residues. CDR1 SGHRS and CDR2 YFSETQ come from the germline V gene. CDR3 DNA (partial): TGCGCCAGCAGCTTGGGACAGAGGGCCACTGAA. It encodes CASSLGQRATE. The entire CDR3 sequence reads CASSLGQRATEAFF. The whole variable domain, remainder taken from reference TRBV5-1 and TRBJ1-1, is KAGVTQTPRYLIKTRGQQVTLSCSPISGHRSVSWYQQTPGQGLQFLFEYFSETQRNKGNFPGRFSGRQFSNSRSEMNVSTLELGDSALYLCASSLGQRATEAFFGQGTRLTVV.

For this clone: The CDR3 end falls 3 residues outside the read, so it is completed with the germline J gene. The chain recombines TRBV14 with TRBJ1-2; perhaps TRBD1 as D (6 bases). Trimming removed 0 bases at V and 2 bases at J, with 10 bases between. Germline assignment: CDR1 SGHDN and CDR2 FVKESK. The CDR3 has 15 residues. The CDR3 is CASSQDRTANYGYTF. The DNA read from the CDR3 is TGTGCCAGCAGCCAAGATCGGACAGCCAACTATGGC.

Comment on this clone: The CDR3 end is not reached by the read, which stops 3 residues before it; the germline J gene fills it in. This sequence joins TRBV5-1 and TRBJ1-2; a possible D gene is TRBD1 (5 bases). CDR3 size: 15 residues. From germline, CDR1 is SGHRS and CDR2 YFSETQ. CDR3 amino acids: CASSSEDRGTDTYTF. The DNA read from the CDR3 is TGCGCCAGCAGCTCAGAAGACAGAGGCACAGATACC. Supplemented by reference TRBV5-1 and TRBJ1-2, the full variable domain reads KAGVTQTPRYLIKTRGQQVTLSCSPISGHRSVSWYQQTPGQGLQFLFEYFSETQRNKGNFPGRFSGRQFSNSRSEMNVSTLELGDSALYLCASSSEDRGTDTYTFGSGTRLTVV.

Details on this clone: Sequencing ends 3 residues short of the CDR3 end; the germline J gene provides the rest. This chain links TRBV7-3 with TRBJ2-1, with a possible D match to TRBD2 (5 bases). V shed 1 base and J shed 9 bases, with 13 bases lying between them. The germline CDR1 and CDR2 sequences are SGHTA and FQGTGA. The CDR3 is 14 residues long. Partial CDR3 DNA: TGTGCCAGCAGCTTAAATCATGGGAGCGGTGAG. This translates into CASSLNHGSGE. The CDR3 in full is CASSLNHGSGEQFF.